The TCR beta chain under discussion was sequenced for a study of T-cell memory formation after mild COVID-19. This clonotype has a handful of counts. TCRdb used MiXCR to reprocess the 5' RACE reads, holding one entry per CDR3 protein. The table has 57,000 or so distinct CDR3 sequences, less than 9.5% seen once; the top ten hold around 1.1%. This CDR3 spans 14 amino acids. The ends were cut back, 4 bases at V and 6 bases at J, with 15 bases in the middle. Germline V gene data show CDR1 as MGHDK and CDR2 as SYGVNS. Input material: PBMCs or a T cell subset sorted from them (not recorded which). The rearrangement links TRBV25-1 to TRBJ1-2, with D perhaps matching TRBD1 (5 bases). The origin of this receptor is a young man who had mild COVID-19 (a few samples of this study predate the infection). Cell type and time point are not known. CDR3 protein: CASSAATAPDGYTF. The CDR3 DNA follows: TGTGCCAGCAGTGCCGCGACAGCTCCGGATGGCTACACCTTC.